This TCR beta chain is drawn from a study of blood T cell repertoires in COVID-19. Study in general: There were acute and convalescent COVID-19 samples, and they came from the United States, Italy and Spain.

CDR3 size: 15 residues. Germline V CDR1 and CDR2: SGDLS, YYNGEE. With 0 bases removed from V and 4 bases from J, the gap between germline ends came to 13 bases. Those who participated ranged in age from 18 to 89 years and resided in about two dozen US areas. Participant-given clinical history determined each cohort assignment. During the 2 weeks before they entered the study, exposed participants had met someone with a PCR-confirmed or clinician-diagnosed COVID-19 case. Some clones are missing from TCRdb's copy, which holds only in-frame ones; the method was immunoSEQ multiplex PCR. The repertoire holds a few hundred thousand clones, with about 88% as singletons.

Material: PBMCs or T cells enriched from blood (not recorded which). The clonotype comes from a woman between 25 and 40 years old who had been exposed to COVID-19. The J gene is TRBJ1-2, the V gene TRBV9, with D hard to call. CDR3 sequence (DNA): TGTGCCAGCAGCGTAGTTCGGGAAGATGGCTATGGCTACACCTTC. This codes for CASSVVREDGYGYTF.